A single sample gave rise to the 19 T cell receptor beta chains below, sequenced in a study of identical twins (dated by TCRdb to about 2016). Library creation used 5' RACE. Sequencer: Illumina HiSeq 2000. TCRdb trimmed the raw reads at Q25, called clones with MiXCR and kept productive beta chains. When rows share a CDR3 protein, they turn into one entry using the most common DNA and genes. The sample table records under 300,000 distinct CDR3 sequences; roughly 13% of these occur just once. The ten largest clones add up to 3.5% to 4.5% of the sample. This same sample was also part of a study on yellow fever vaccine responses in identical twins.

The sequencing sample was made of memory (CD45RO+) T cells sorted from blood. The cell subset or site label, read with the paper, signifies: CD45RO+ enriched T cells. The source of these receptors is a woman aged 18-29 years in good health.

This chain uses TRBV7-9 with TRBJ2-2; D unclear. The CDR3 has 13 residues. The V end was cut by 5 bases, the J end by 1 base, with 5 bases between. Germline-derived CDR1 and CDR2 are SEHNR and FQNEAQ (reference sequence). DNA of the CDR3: TGTGCCAGCAGCCAAGAGAACACCGGGGAGCTGTTTTTT. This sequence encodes CASSQENTGELFF.

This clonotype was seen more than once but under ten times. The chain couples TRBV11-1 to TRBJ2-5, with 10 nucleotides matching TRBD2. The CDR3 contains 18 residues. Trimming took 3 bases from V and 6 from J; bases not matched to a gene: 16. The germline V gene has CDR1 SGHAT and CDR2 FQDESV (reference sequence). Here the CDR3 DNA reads TGTGCCAGCAGCTTTGCGGGTAGCGGGGGGAATTCCTTGAAGACCCAGTACTTC. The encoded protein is CASSFAGSGGNSLKTQYF. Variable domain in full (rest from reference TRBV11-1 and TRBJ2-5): EAEVAQSPRYKITEKSQAVAFWCDPISGHATLYWYRQILGQGPELLVQFQDESVVDDSQLPKDRFSAERLKGVDSTLKIQPAELGDSAMYLCASSFAGSGGNSLKTQYFGPGTRLLVL.

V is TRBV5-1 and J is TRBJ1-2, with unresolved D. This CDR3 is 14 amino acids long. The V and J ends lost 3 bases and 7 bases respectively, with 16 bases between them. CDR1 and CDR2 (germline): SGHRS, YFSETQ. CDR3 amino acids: CASSSGVSTAGYTF. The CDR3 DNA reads TGCGCCAGCAGCTCGGGTGTCTCCACGGCTGGCTACACCTTC.

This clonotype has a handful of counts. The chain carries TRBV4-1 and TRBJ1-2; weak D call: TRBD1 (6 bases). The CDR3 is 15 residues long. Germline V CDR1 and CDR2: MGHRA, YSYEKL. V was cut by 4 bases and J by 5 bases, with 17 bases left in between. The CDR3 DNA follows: TGCGCCAGCAGCCCTATCCGGGACAATCTTTATGGCTACACCTTC. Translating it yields CASSPIRDNLYGYTF.

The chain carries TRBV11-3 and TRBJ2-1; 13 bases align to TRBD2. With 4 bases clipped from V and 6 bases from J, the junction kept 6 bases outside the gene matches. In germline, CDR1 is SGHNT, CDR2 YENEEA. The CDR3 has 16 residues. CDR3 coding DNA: TGTGCCAGCAGCTCCGCACTAGCGGGGGGGCTCAATGAGCAGTTCTTC. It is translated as CASSSALAGGLNEQFF.

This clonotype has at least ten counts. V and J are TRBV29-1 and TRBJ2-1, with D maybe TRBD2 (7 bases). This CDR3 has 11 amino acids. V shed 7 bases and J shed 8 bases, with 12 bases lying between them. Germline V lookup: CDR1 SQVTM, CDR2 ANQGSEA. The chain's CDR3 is CSGGGGHEQFF. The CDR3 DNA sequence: TGCAGCGGTGGGGGGGGGCATGAGCAGTTCTTC.

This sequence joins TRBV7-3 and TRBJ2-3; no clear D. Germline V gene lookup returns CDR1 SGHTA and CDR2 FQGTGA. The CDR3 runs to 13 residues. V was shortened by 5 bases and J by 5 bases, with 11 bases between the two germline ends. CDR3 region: CASSQTRLDTQYF. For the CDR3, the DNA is TGTGCCAGCAGCCAAACGAGGCTAGATACGCAGTATTTT.

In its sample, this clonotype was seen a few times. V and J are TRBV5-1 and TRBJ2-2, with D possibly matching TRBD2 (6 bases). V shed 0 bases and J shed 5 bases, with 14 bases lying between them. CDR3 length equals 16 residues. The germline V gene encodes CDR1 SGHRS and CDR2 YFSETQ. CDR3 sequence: CASSLVTAGNTGELFF. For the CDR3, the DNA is TGCGCCAGCAGCTTGGTGACAGCGGGCAATACCGGGGAGCTGTTTTTT.

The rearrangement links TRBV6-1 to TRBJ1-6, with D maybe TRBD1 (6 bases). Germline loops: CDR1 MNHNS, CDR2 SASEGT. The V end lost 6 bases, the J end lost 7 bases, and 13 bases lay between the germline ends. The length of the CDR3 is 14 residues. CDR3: CASSGGLGNSPLHF. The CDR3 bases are TGTGCCAGCAGCGGGGGCTTGGGGAATTCACCCCTCCACTTT.

In DNA form, the CDR3 reads TGTGCCAGCAGCCAAGTTACCGGGAACCTTTTCAATGAGCAGTTCTTC. This gives the protein CASSQVTGNLFNEQFF. This chain uses TRBV14 with TRBJ2-1; a possible D gene is TRBD2 (5 bases). Germline lookup yields CDR1 SGHDN and CDR2 FVKESK. CDR3 size: 16 residues. V lost 1 base and J lost 6, with 16 bases in between.

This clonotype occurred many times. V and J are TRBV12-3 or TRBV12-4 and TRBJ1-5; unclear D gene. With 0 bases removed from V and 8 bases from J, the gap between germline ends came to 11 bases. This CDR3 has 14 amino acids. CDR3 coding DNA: TGTGCCAGCAGTTTAGCCCTCGGGGTGAAGCCCCAGCATTTT. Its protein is CASSLALGVKPQHF.

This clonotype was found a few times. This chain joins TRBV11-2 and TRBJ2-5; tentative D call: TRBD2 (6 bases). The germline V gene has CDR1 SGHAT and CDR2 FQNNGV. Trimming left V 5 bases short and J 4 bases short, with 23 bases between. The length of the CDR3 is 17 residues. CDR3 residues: CASSPSGRRDGGETQYF. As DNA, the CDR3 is TGTGCCAGCAGCCCCTCTGGACGGCGGGATGGAGGAGAGACCCAGTACTTC.

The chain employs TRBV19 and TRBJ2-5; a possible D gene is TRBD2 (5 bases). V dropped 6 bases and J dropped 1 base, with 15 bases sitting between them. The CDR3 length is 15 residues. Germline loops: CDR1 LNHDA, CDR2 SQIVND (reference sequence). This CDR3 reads CASSMLTTSQETQYF. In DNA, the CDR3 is TGTGCCAGTAGCATGCTTACCACTAGCCAAGAGACCCAGTACTTC.

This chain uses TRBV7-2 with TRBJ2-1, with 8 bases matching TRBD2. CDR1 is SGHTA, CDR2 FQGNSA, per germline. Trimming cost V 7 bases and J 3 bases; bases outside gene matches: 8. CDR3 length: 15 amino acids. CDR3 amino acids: CASMGSGGHYNEQFF. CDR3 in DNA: TGTGCCAGCATGGGGAGCGGGGGACACTACAATGAGCAGTTCTTC. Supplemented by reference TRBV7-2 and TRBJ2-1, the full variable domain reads GAGVSQSPSNKVTEKGKDVELRCDPISGHTALYWYRQSLGQGLEFLIYFQGNSAPDKSGLPSDRFSAERTGGSVSTLTIQRTQQEDSAVYLCASMGSGGHYNEQFFGPGTRLTVL.

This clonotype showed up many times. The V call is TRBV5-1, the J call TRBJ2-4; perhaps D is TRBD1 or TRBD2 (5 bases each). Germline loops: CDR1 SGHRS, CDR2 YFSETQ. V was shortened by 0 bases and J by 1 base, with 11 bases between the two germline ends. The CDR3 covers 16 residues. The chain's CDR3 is CASSLEGTVAKNIQYF. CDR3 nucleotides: TGCGCCAGCAGCTTGGAGGGGACGGTTGCCAAAAACATTCAGTACTTC.

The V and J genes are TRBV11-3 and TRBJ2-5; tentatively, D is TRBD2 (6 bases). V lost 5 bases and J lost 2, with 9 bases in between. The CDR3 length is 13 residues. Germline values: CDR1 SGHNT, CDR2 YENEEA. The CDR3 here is CASSPGEQETQYF. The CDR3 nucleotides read TGTGCCAGCAGCCCGGGGGAGCAAGAGACCCAGTACTTC.

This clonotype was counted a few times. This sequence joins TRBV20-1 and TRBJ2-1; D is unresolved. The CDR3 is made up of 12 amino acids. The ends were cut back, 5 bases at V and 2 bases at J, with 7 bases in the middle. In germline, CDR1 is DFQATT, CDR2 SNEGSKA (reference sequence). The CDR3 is CSAPDTYNEQFF. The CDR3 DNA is TGCAGTGCTCCCGACACCTACAATGAGCAGTTCTTC.

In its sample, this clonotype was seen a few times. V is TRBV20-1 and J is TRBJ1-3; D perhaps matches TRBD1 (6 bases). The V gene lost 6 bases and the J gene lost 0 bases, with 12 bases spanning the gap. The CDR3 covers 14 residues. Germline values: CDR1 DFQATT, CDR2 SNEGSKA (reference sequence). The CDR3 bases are TGCAGTGCAACGGGACACCACTCTGGAAACACCATATATTTT. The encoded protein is CSATGHHSGNTIYF.

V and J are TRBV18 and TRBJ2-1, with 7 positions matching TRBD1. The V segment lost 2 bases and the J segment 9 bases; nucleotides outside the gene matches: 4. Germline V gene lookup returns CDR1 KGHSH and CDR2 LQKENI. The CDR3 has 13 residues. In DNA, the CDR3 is TGTGCCAGCTCACCAGCCCGACAGGGTGAGCAGTTCTTC. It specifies CASSPARQGEQFF.